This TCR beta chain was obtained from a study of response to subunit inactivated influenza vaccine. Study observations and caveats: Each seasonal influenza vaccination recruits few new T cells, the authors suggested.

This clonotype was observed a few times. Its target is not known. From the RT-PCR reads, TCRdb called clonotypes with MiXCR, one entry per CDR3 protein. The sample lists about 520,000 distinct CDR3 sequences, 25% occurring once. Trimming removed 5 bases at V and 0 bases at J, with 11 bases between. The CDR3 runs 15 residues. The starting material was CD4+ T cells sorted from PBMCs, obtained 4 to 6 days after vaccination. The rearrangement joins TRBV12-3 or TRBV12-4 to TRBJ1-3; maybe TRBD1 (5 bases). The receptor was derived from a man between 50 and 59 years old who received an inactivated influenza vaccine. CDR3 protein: CASSPGTYSGNTIYF. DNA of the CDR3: TGTGCCAGCAGTCCCGGGACTTACTCTGGAAACACCATATATTTT.